This entry is about one T cell receptor beta chain. Its antigen is not yet known. Base qualities are not recorded, but no much larger clone differs from it by a single base. This entry comes from a study of cytomegalovirus exposure and HLA in healthy donors (dated by TCRdb to about 2017). For the wider study: An earlier analysis of under 600 of the donors reported 250 to 300 Gb of sequence data and around 110 million unique TCR beta sequences from approximately 180 million T cells. About 280 gigabases of sequencing data and approximately 84 million unique TCR sequences were included in an early release covering roughly 600 HLA-typed donors. The genetic ancestry cluster associated with self-reported Caucasian donors included around four fifths of the 398 genotyped donors. The aim of the study was to test whether cataloging public T cell receptors could identify signatures of past pathogen exposure. Using immunosequencing, the study profiled T cell repertoires from 550 to 750 subjects and related those repertoires to cytomegalovirus serostatus. Along with the approximately 650-subject first cohort, a separate validation cohort of over a hundred different subjects was used. High-throughput TCR immunosequencing, statistical association of individual TCRs with disease status, and machine learning were combined to predict cytomegalovirus infection status. To study patterns of TCR occurrence, a later analysis re-analyzed previously published TCR beta repertoires from 666 donors and added high-resolution HLA genotyping. The later analysis used no new phenotypic data to find candidate immune exposures, relying instead on TCR beta sequences and their occurrence across donors. An earlier analysis of around 640 of the donors used high-throughput TCR beta sequencing to judge whether each TCR beta V gene segment behaved as functional or pseudogenic. Alongside the repertoire data, information on donor age, sex, ethnicity and CMV serostatus was compiled. A later genetic analysis took genome-wide SNP genotypes for about 55% of the 666 donors and used that subset as a discovery cohort. All discovery cohort repertoires had been generated on a single sequencing platform. Class I and class II HLA loci were covered by the typing at four-digit resolution. The number of typed donors differed by locus: 629-630 for A, B, C, DRB1 and DQB1; approximately 540 for DQA1; some 610 for DPA1; and some 450 for DPB1. Because of strong linkage in the cohort, a few DR-DQ haplotypes were treated as single units for association and clustering. On average, about 200,000 unique TCR beta nucleotide sequences were sequenced per donor among 398 genotyped donors of the cohort, with 15% to 20% of those sequences being non-productive. Paper-wide results and their limitations: Because HLA typing was unavailable for some donors at each locus, only the typed subset was used in association tests. In a later analysis, about 16,000 TCR beta sequences were associated with specific HLA alleles at a false discovery rate of 0.05. An association between a missense DCLRE1C variant and V-gene and J-gene trimming of TCR beta chains was found in a later genetic analysis and replicated in an independent cohort. Compared with the approximately 710-donor mean, donors in an Asian-associated ancestry cluster had fewer N-insertions in productive TCRs, according to a later genetic analysis. Immune exposure information for the cohort was limited to CMV serostatus. When HLA alleles, especially DR and DQ, strongly co-occurred, TCR associations were difficult to assign to individual alleles. A later analysis found that TCR association rates varied across HLA loci, with DRB1 alleles showing the most associated TCRs and HLA-C alleles the fewest. Correlated functional status among segregating V segments might be attributable to linkage disequilibrium, but an unknown experimental factor could not be ruled out. The sequencing pipeline was judged likely to have produced a cluster of highly shared sequence variants as a technical artifact. Broadly in line with IMGT annotations, most TCR beta V segments showed up in productive rearrangements about 87% or about 30% of the time in an earlier analysis of around 550 of the donors. A later analysis found that most CMV-associated TCR beta chains appeared HLA-restricted, with HLA associations seemingly driven largely by CMV exposure. The classifier was reported to diagnose cytomegalovirus status with high specificity and sensitivity in both the original and validation cohorts. A later analysis found that HLA-associated TCR beta chains were more clonally expanded and had lower generation probabilities than equally common non-associated chains. The 87-base-pair reads could not distinguish some IMGT-functional V segments, including TRBV6-2 and TRBV6-3, so those segments were excluded. A total of roughly 160 TCR beta chains were listed by the study as associated with cytomegalovirus. This cohort had only TCR beta chains sequenced, and the lack of alpha or paired-chain data limited which features could be detected. The earlier analysis of 450 to 700 of the donors excluded 15 to 20 rarely observed V segments, including chromosome 9 orphons, because counts were too low. A later analysis reported that several top co-occurrence clusters appeared linked to parvovirus B19, influenza, CMV and Epstein-Barr virus. In vitro tests confirmed that a few of the cytomegalovirus-associated TCR beta chains recognize cytomegalovirus antigens. A further reported finding was that TCR beta sequences accurately predicted the HLA-A and HLA-B alleles for most subjects in the first cohort. Sequencing depth was assumed to be roughly uniform across donors in the presence/absence analyses, though that assumption may not hold. While some public TCRs were present in many individuals, most TCR sequences turned up only very rarely across donors. According to the authors, the approach could potentially be generalized to other disease states and immunological phenotypes.

Receptor libraries were prepared by the immunoSEQ multiplex PCR assay. For the multiplex PCR, a mixture combining 60 forward primers for TCR Vbeta segments and 13 reverse primers for TCR Jbeta segments was used. The CDR3 region of rearranged TCR beta genes was amplified from genomic DNA with a multiplex PCR assay. On the Illumina HiSeq System, the amplified TCR beta libraries were sequenced as 87-base-pair reads. In the paper's pipeline: In a later analysis, some 80 million unique TCR beta chains were counted across the roughly 610 repertoires, and roughly 11 million of these chains were shared by at least two donors. Raw reads were error-corrected and collapsed into unique sequences with a nearest-neighbor algorithm that merged closely related sequences to remove PCR and sequencing errors. To assign V, D and J gene segments, CDR3 sequences were aligned to IMGT reference sequences. For a sequence to be retained, a match of at least six nucleotides was required to both a V gene segment and a J gene segment. A rearrangement was called productive if the CDR3 had no stop codons and remained in frame with V and J, and every other rearrangement was called non-productive. Following IMGT convention, CDR3 was defined as the stretch from the second conserved V-encoded cysteine to the conserved J-encoded phenylalanine. In an earlier analysis of more than 550 of the donors, sequences lacking an unambiguous match to a single V gene segment were excluded. In an earlier analysis of approximately 590 of the donors, a V segment was called functional when productive rearrangements were above 56.7%, and segregating when the standard deviation between donors exceeded 5%. A statistical classification framework was built for diagnosing cytomegalovirus status from the catalog of TCR beta chain sequences. In a later analysis, V and J genes were assigned by comparing TCR nucleotide sequences against IMGT/GENE-DB human TR gene sequences. Using the TCRdist pipeline, a later analysis assigned CDR3 sequences along with most-parsimonious VDJ recombination scenarios. In a later analysis, each TCR beta chain was defined by its CDR3 amino acid sequence together with its V-gene family, and reads lacking a unique V-gene family were excluded. As a way to deal with suspected cross-contamination and a sequencing artifact, a later analysis dropped approximately 570 nucleotide sequences that were highly shared and had low generation probability. In a later analysis, a clonal expansion index was calculated for each public chain from normalized within-repertoire ranks of inferred template counts. In a later analysis, generation probabilities were computed using a VDJ recombination model fitted to out-of-frame rearrangements, and the results were checked against IGoR. In a later analysis, TCR-TCR, TCR-HLA and TCR-CMV co-occurrence was scored with hypergeometric tests, and a repertoire-size bias correction was applied to TCR pairs. In a later analysis, false discovery rates were estimated by permuting HLA or CMV assignments 20 times. In a later analysis, co-occurring TCRs were grouped using DBSCAN, with TCRdist sequence similarity added in when clustering inside HLA-allele-positive subsets. For co-occurrence clustering, repertoires with fewer than 30,000 or more than 120,000 public chains were excluded, along with 4 to 6 repertoires with anomalous nucleotide sharing. What TCRdb holds here is the immuneACCESS table cut down to in-frame rearrangements. Part of the clones is not present; checked against another copy, under half of the missing clones reflect an unresolved V gene, and the others are unexplained. Clonal size and the V and J genes are those of that table, whereas D and trimming came from the DNA. The sample profile shows 150,000 or so clones; approximately 69% of them were found once. The ten largest clones represent under 2.5% of the sample.

In total, roughly 710 healthy bone marrow donors made up the cohort. Cohort members were all nominally healthy when sampled, although unrecorded immune exposures were likely present. The donor tested CMV seronegative, placing the donor among the 350 or so seronegative members of the cohort. A peripheral blood sample was provided by each donor, and peripheral blood mononuclear cells were used for TCR beta sequencing. The Qiagen DNeasy Blood Extraction Kit was used to extract genomic DNA from the blood cell samples. Trimming takes 7 bases from V and 2 bases from J, and the germline ends sit 12 bases apart. The CDR3 numbers 13 residues from cysteine through phenylalanine. Only the CDR3 region is kept as DNA, spanning 39 bases read in frame from base 1. Sequences MDHEN (CDR1) and SYDVKM (CDR2) are obtained from the germline V gene.

The rearranged segments are TRBV28 and TRBJ2-7, and TRBD1 may be the D gene, going by 5 matching bases. This receptor was obtained from a young man in good health and CMV-seronegative. Input material: PBMCs. Here is the DNA: TGTGCCAGCATCAGCGACAGCACCTACGAGCAGTACTTC. It translates as CASISDSTYEQYF.